Detailed here is one TCR beta chain. The antigen remains unidentified. The data were taken from a study of tumor-infiltrating lymphocytes in primary liver carcinoma. Background on the study: Each participant had primary liver carcinoma, and surgical resection was the treatment. Study-level findings and limits: Tumors significantly exceeded blood in top-250-clone fraction (p = 0.039).

There are 15 residues in the CDR3. J gave up 5 bases and V 7 bases, and 13 bases lay outside the gene matches. TCR beta cDNA was prepared out of 500 ng total RNA by means of a constant-region primer. Libraries for TCR beta were built through three nested multiplex PCR rounds, which together made up a slightly modified ARM-PCR procedure. TRBV1-TRBV30 forward primers and a C-beta reverse primer were used in the first two PCR rounds, which each ran for approximately 11 cycles. TCRdb itself ran the multiplex PCR reads through MiXCR, one entry per CDR3 protein. The sample holds some 190,000 distinct CDR3 sequences, about 60% seen once. In addition to blood RNA drawn from unsorted whole blood, germline DNA was extracted. At sampling, these chronic HBV carriers had received no treatment.

V is TRBV12-3 or TRBV12-4 and J is TRBJ2-7; 8 bases map to TRBD1. This TCR was recovered from a man between 35 and 55 years old with primary liver carcinoma and hepatitis B virus infection. Sequenced input: peripheral blood. This CDR3 reads CASKPYRGKKDEQYF. The DNA of the CDR3 is TGTGCCAGCAAACCCTACAGGGGGAAGAAGGACGAGCAGTACTTC.